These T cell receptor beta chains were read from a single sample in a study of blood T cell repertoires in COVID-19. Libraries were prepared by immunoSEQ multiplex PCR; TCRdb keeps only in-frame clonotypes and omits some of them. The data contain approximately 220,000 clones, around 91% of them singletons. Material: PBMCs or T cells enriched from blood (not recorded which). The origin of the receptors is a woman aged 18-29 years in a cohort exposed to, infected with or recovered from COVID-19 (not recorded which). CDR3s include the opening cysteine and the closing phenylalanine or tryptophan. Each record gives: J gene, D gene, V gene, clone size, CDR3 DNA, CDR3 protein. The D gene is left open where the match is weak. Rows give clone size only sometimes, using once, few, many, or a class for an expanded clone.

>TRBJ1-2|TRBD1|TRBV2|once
TGTGCCAGCAGACCTGGGACAGCGGAAGTACTCTATGGCTACACCTTC
CASRPGTAEVLYGYTF
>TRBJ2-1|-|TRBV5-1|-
TGCGCCAGCAGATGGACAGCCTCCAATGAGCAGTTCTTC
CASRWTASNEQFF
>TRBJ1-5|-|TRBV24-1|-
TGTGCCACCAGTAGCAGCGACAATCAGCCCCAGCATTTT
CATSSSDNQPQHF
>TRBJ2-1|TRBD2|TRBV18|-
TGTGCCAGCTCTACCGCGGGGGGATCCTACAATGAGCAGTTCTTC
CASSTAGGSYNEQFF
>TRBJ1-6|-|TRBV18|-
TGTGCCAGCTCACCGGGAGGGGACTCACCCCTCCACTTT
CASSPGGDSPLHF
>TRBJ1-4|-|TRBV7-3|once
TGTGCCAGCAGCCCGGGGGTCGGGGAAAAACTGTTTTTT
CASSPGVGEKLFF
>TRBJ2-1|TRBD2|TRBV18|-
TGTGCCAGCTCACCACCGAGCGGGGGCCACTCCTACAATGAGCAGTTCTTC
CASSPPSGGHSYNEQFF
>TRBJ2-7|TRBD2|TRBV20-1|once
TGCAGTGCTAGTAGGGTAGCGGGGTCCGGGGACGAGCAGTACTTC
CSASRVAGSGDEQYF
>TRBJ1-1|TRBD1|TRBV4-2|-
TGTGCCAGCAGCCAGATCGTGACAGGGTTCGCGGGAGAAGCTTTCTTT
CASSQIVTGFAGEAFF
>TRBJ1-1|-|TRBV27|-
TGTGCCAGCCATTCACGGGTGAACACTGAAGCTTTCTTT
CASHSRVNTEAFF
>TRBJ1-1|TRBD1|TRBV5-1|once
TGCGCCAGCAGCTTGGAGACCAGGGGGAAGGTGAACACTGAAGCTTTCTTT
CASSLETRGKVNTEAFF
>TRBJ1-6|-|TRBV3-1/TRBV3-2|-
TGTGCCAGCAGCCAATTGGACCGCGGGTCACCCCTCCACTTT
CASSQLDRGSPLHF
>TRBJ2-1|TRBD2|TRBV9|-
TGTGCCAGCAGCCTTACGCTTAGCGGGAGGGGACCCTACAATGAGCAGTTCTTC
CASSLTLSGRGPYNEQFF
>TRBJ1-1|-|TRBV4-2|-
TGTGCCAGCAGCCAAGCGGGGACTGAAGCTTTCTTT
CASSQAGTEAFF
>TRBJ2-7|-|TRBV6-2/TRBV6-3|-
TGTGCCAGCAGTTACGGGGGCCACTACGAGCAGTACTTC
CASSYGGHYEQYF
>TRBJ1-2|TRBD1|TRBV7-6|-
TGTGCCAGCAGCTCTAGCCGGGACAGGGGGCAACCTAACTATGGCTACACCTTC
CASSSSRDRGQPNYGYTF
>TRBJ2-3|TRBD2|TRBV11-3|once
TGTGCCAGCAGCTCGACTAGCGGGGGTTTGGGAGATACGCAGTATTTT
CASSSTSGGLGDTQYF